This T cell receptor (beta chain) was captured by sequencing in a study of early T cells in non-severe SARS-CoV-2 infection. Study-wide background: Bulk RNA from unsorted whole blood was sequenced; chains were unpaired. Study findings and constraints: The VDJdb matching leaned toward anti-spike CD8 responses and overlooked private and CD4 specificities.

Germline values: CDR1 SGHDT, CDR2 YYEEEE. This CDR3 contains 14 residues. Trimming cost V 0 bases and J 0 bases, with 4 bases left between them. The TCR library protocol attached unique molecular identifiers to the individual cDNA molecules. TCRdb reprocessed the 5' RACE reads via MiXCR and lists one record per CDR3 protein. This sample carries around 23,000 distinct CDR3 sequences, about 5.3% of them seen once, and the ten largest clones take around 11%. Concerning this clonotype: Its antigen is currently unknown.

Material for sequencing was whole blood. This receptor was taken from an adult who was a healthcare worker with PCR-confirmed SARS-CoV-2 infection or an uninfected control (not recorded which). The chain carries TRBV5-6 and TRBJ2-1; D uncertain. The CDR3 DNA is TGTGCCAGCAGCTTGGGGAGCTCCTACAATGAGCAGTTCTTC. Amino acid sequence: CASSLGSSYNEQFF.